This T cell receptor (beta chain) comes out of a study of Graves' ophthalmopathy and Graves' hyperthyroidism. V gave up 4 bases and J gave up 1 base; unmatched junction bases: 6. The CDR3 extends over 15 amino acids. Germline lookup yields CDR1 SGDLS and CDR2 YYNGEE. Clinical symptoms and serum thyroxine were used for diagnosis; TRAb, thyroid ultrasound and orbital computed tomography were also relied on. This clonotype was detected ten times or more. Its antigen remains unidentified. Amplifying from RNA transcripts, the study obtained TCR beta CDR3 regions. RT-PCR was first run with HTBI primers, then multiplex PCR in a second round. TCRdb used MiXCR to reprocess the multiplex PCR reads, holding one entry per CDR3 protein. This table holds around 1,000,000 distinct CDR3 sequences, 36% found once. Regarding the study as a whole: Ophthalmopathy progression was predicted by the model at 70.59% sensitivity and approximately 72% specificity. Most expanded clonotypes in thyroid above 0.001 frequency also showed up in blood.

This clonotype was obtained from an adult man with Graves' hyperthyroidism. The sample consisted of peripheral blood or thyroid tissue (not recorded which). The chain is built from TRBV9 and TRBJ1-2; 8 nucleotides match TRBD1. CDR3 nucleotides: TGTGCCAGCAGCCGACCAGGGGGCGGTAACTATGGCTACACCTTC. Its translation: CASSRPGGGNYGYTF.